The present T cell receptor (beta chain) was sequenced within a study of Graves' ophthalmopathy and Graves' hyperthyroidism. From germline, CDR1 is MNHNS and CDR2 SASEGT. The CDR3 extends over 16 amino acids. Unmatched junction bases numbered 10, after V lost 3 bases and J lost 4 bases. This clonotype came up a few times. Amplification from RNA transcripts yielded the TCR beta CDR3 regions. HTBI-primed first-round RT-PCR preceded second-round multiplex PCR. One entry per CDR3 protein, called by TCRdb with MiXCR from the multiplex PCR reads. The sample records over 500,000 distinct CDR3 sequences, 22% being singletons.

This TCR came from a woman aged 18-30 years with stable Graves' hyperthyroidism. Some clones in this sample may be carry-over from other donors' samples. The sequenced sample consisted of peripheral blood. The V call is TRBV6-1, the J call TRBJ2-7; 9 bases match TRBD1. In DNA form, the CDR3 reads TGTGCCAGCAGTGATTCGGTGGGACAGGGTCGTTACGAGCAGTACTTC. Translation: CASSDSVGQGRYEQYF.